These 12 T cell receptor beta chains share one sample of origin, sequenced in a study of cytomegalovirus exposure and HLA in healthy donors. Both 60 Vbeta primers and 13 Jbeta primers went into the PCR. Data came from immunoSEQ multiplex PCR; TCRdb stores just in-frame clones and leaves some out. The repertoire has roughly 150,000 clones, approximately 60% of them found once; the top ten carry approximately 1.6%. Sequenced input: PBMCs. These receptors were taken from a human donor in good health.

The CDR3 DNA sequence: TGTGCCATCAGTGACCCTCTCTCGGAGGGCCGGTACGAGCAGTACTTC. Its protein is CAISDPLSEGRYEQYF. The V gene is TRBV10-3, the J gene TRBJ2-7; a possible D gene is TRBD2 (6 bases). Trimming left V 3 bases short and J 4 bases short, with 19 bases between. The CDR3 spans 16 residues. The germline V gene has CDR1 ENHRY and CDR2 SYGVKD.

A few counts support this clone. The chain links TRBV5-1 to TRBJ2-1; 7 bases align to TRBD2. Looked up from germline, CDR1 is SGHRS and CDR2 is YFSETQ. The CDR3 runs to 15 residues. V shed 6 bases and J 0 bases; nucleotides not matched to a gene: 6. The CDR3 region has the DNA TGCGCCAGCACCCCCAGCGGGAACTCCTACAATGAGCAGTTCTTC. This sequence encodes CASTPSGNSYNEQFF.

This clone was counted a few times. The V call is TRBV4-2, the J call TRBJ2-5, with TRBD2 matching 9 bases. The CDR3 runs 17 residues. Germline V gene lookup returns CDR1 LGHNA and CDR2 YNFKEQ. The trim removed 3 bases at V and 4 bases at J, leaving 12 bases unmatched. CDR3 nucleotide sequence: TGTGCCAGCAGCCATACATCTTCGGCGGGAGGGGGAGAGACCCAGTACTTC. Translation: CASSHTSSAGGGETQYF.

Only a few counts were recorded for this clone. The chain links TRBV11-3 to TRBJ2-1; D is perhaps TRBD1 (6 bases). V lost 0 bases, J lost 1 base, and 13 bases lay in between. CDR1 and CDR2 from the germline V gene are SGHNT and YENEEA. The CDR3 has 17 amino acids. Written as DNA, the CDR3 is TGTGCCAGCAGCTTAGATTTCAGGGGCGGTTCCTACAATGAGCAGTTCTTC. As protein: CASSLDFRGGSYNEQFF.

This chain connects TRBV6-1 to TRBJ1-1; no definite D call. The CDR3 is 14 amino acids. Trimming took off 7 bases at V and 4 bases at J, with 16 bases between the two ends. Germline assignment: CDR1 MNHNS and CDR2 SASEGT. CDR3 bases: TGTGCCAGCACTCCCATGGCCCGCACCACTGAAGCTTTCTTT. Its protein product is CASTPMARTTEAFF.

This clone was observed a few times. V and J are TRBV7-9 and TRBJ1-4, with D possibly being TRBD1 (5 bases). Trimming took off 5 bases at V and 7 bases at J, with 14 bases between the two ends. Germline lookup yields CDR1 SEHNR and CDR2 FQNEAQ (reference sequence). There are 14 residues in the CDR3. The DNA for the CDR3 is TGTGCCAGCAGCCGAACGGGGGGTGGTGAAAAACTGTTTTTT. Protein: CASSRTGGGEKLFF.

This clone was picked up a small number of times. V is TRBV6-5 and J is TRBJ2-6; a weak D match, TRBD1 (5 bases). This CDR3 is built from 14 residues. Germline-derived CDR1 and CDR2 are MNHEY and SVGAGI. V gave up 5 bases and J gave up 0 bases, with 5 bases separating them. This CDR3 is CASSQGSGANVLTF. As DNA, the CDR3 is TGTGCCAGCAGTCAGGGCTCTGGGGCCAACGTCCTGACTTTC.

This chain connects TRBV28 to TRBJ1-4; 8 bases match TRBD1. Germline values: CDR1 MDHEN, CDR2 SYDVKM. The length of the CDR3 is 18 residues. V was clipped by 6 bases and J by 0 bases; unmatched bases: 12. For the CDR3, the DNA is TGTGCCAGCAGGGCCCCCGGACAGGGTATTGCAACTAATGAAAAACTGTTTTTT. Translation: CASRAPGQGIATNEKLFF.

This chain connects TRBV18 to TRBJ2-5, with 11 bases matching TRBD1. The J call may not be correct, given that the DNA end is closer to TRBJ2-7. This CDR3 region has 20 residues. The germline gives CDR1 KGHSH, CDR2 LQKENI. The CDR3 region has the DNA TGTGCCAGCTCACCACCTTGGACAGGGGGCAATATTGGCTTAACCTACGAGCAGTACTTC. This sequence encodes CASSPPWTGGNIGLTYEQYF.

The chain employs TRBV6-5 and TRBJ2-7, with 7 bases lining up with TRBD2. The CDR3 consists of 16 residues. V was clipped by 0 bases and J by 2 bases; unmatched bases: 7. The germline V gene has CDR1 MNHEY and CDR2 SVGAGI. In nucleotides, the CDR3 is TGTGCCAGCAGTTACTCGTTCGGCGGGAGTACCTACGAGCAGTACTTC. Translation: CASSYSFGGSTYEQYF.

The rearrangement joins TRBV6-6 to TRBJ2-7, with D perhaps matching TRBD2 (5 bases). The CDR3 totals 12 residues. Germline V gene lookup returns CDR1 MNHNY and CDR2 SVGAGI (reference sequence). The V and J ends lost 5 bases and 3 bases respectively, with 8 bases between them. CDR3 in amino acids: CASSTAGYEQYF. As DNA, the CDR3 is TGTGCCAGCAGTACTGCGGGCTACGAGCAGTACTTC.

This clone was detected only a few times. The rearrangement joins TRBV4-3 to TRBJ1-4; the D gene is possibly TRBD1 (5 bases). The CDR3 totals 15 residues. Deletions cut 3 bases from V and 6 bases from J, with 14 bases between. Germline-derived CDR1 and CDR2 are LGHNA and YSLEER. For the CDR3, the DNA is TGCGCCAGCAGCCAGACCATGGACAATTATGAAAAACTGTTTTTT. Amino acid sequence: CASSQTMDNYEKLFF.